These T cell receptor beta chains were read from a single sample in a study of blood T cell repertoires in COVID-19. Clones were read by immunoSEQ multiplex PCR, and TCRdb kept only the in-frame ones, dropping some. The sample records about 220,000 clones, approximately 90% being singletons. Sequences were obtained from PBMCs or T cells enriched from blood (not recorded which). The receptors originated from a woman aged 25 to 45 who had recovered from COVID-19. CDR3s include the opening cysteine and the closing phenylalanine or tryptophan. A D gene is named only where the DNA matches it firmly. Where a row states a size, it is once, few, many or the class of an expanded clone; other rows omit it.

V gene	J gene	D gene	clone size	CDR3 protein	CDR3 DNA
TRBV4-2	TRBJ1-5	TRBD1	.	CASSQLDRGIQPQHF	TGTGCCAGCAGCCAATTGGACAGGGGGATCCAGCCCCAGCATTTT
TRBV5-4	TRBJ1-5	.	.	CASSSGGSQPQHF	TGTGCCAGCAGTTCCGGGGGGAGTCAGCCCCAGCATTTT
TRBV9	TRBJ1-2	TRBD1	.	CASSRTGGANYGYTF	TGTGCCAGCAGCCGTACAGGGGGCGCCAACTATGGCTACACCTTC
TRBV9	TRBJ2-3	.	.	CASSVLDGGATDTQYF	TGTGCCAGCAGCGTGCTGGATGGGGGGGCCACAGATACGCAGTATTTT
TRBV5-4	TRBJ1-2	TRBD1	.	CASSFQGENGYTF	TGTGCCAGCAGCTTCCAGGGGGAAAATGGCTACACCTTC
TRBV7-6	TRBJ1-2	.	.	CASSADSSYGYTF	TGTGCCAGCAGCGCCGACTCAAGCTATGGCTACACCTTC
TRBV29-1	TRBJ1-2	TRBD1	.	CSAEPQGGYGYTF	TGCAGCGCCGAGCCACAGGGGGGCTATGGCTACACCTTC
TRBV6-2/TRBV6-3	TRBJ1-5	TRBD1	.	CASSYGQGWNQPQHF	TGTGCCAGCAGTTATGGACAGGGATGGAATCAGCCCCAGCATTTT
TRBV6-2/TRBV6-3	TRBJ1-2	TRBD1	.	CASRYTGQSYGYTF	TGTGCCAGCAGGTACACGGGACAGAGCTATGGCTACACCTTC
TRBV5-1	TRBJ1-3	.	.	CASSENNSGNTIYF	TGCGCCAGCAGCGAAAACAACTCTGGAAACACCATATATTTT
TRBV9	TRBJ1-2	TRBD1	.	CASSVDKDRGDYGYTF	TGTGCCAGCAGCGTAGACAAGGACAGGGGAGACTATGGCTACACCTTC
TRBV4-1	TRBJ1-1	TRBD1	few	CASSQDTGQGEAFF	TGCGCCAGCAGCCAAGATACGGGACAGGGTGAAGCTTTCTTT
TRBV7-2	TRBJ2-3	TRBD1	.	CASSLTGQGGDTQYF	TGTGCCAGCAGCTTAACGGGACAGGGCGGAGATACGCAGTATTTT
TRBV11-2	TRBJ1-2	TRBD1	.	CASSSSGLLQGSGYGYTF	TGTGCCAGCAGCTCAAGTGGGTTGTTACAGGGGTCGGGCTATGGCTACACCTTC
TRBV7-2	TRBJ1-4	TRBD1	once	CASSLSQGVEKLFF	TGTGCCAGCAGCTTAAGTCAGGGGGTAGAAAAACTGTTTTTT
TRBV5-1	TRBJ2-2	.	.	CASSPFRGELFF	TGCGCCAGCAGCCCCTTCCGCGGGGAGCTGTTTTTT
TRBV19	TRBJ2-7	.	.	CASSIGEYEQYF	TGTGCCAGTAGTATAGGAGAGTACGAGCAGTACTTC
TRBV10-3	TRBJ2-2	TRBD1	.	CAISEGQGKVGELFF	TGTGCCATCAGTGAGGGACAGGGTAAAGTCGGGGAGCTGTTTTTT
TRBV5-6	TRBJ2-5	.	.	CASSLDTGAGETQYF	TGTGCCAGCAGCTTGGACACAGGGGCGGGGGAGACCCAGTACTTC
TRBV9	TRBJ1-2	.	.	CASSGQATDGYTF	TGTGCCAGCAGCGGGCAGGCGACAGATGGCTACACCTTC
TRBV28	TRBJ1-2	TRBD1	.	CASSQGAANYGYTF	TGTGCCAGCAGCCAGGGGGCGGCTAACTATGGCTACACCTTC
TRBV9	TRBJ2-7	TRBD2	.	CASSLGTSEYEQYF	TGTGCCAGCAGCCTCGGGACTAGCGAGTACGAGCAGTACTTC
TRBV9	TRBJ2-6	TRBD1	.	CASSPDRGLYGANVLTF	TGTGCCAGCAGCCCGGACAGGGGGCTATATGGGGCCAACGTCCTGACTTTC
TRBV6-5	TRBJ1-6	.	.	CASTYESGSYNSPLHF	TGTGCCAGCACTTACGAGTCGGGCTCCTATAATTCACCCCTCCACTTT
TRBV7-3	TRBJ2-1	.	once	CASSPYPGGSSYNEQFF	TGTGCCAGCAGCCCCTATCCGGGGGGCTCTTCTTACAATGAGCAGTTCTTC
TRBV25-1	TRBJ1-1	.	.	CASSESQNWNTEAFF	TGTGCCAGCAGTGAATCGCAAAACTGGAACACTGAAGCTTTCTTT
TRBV10-3	TRBJ1-1	.	.	CAISESADQAFF	TGTGCCATCAGTGAGTCGGCGGATCAAGCTTTCTTT
TRBV4-1	TRBJ1-2	.	.	CASSQDRGSGGYTF	TGCGCCAGCAGCCAAGATCGGGGGTCGGGTGGCTACACCTTC
TRBV7-9	TRBJ1-2	TRBD1	.	CASSFGLAGQGLHKSLYTF	TGTGCCAGCAGCTTCGGTTTGGCAGGACAGGGCCTACACAAGTCTCTCTACACCTTC
TRBV12-3/TRBV12-4	TRBJ1-5	.	.	CASSWTDNQPQHF	TGTGCCAGCAGTTGGACAGATAATCAGCCCCAGCATTTT
TRBV27	TRBJ1-1	TRBD1	.	CASSSLRGREAFF	TGTGCCAGCAGTTCGCTCAGGGGGCGAGAAGCTTTCTTT
TRBV6-5	TRBJ1-5	.	.	CASTPDRSSGPQHF	TGTGCCAGCACCCCAGACAGGTCCTCAGGGCCCCAGCATTTT
TRBV3-1/TRBV3-2	TRBJ1-2	TRBD1	.	CASSQARTGGGGYTF	TGTGCCAGCAGCCAAGCGCGGACAGGGGGCGGTGGCTACACCTTC
TRBV6-5	TRBJ1-2	.	.	CASSRGLFYFYGYTF	TGTGCCAGCAGCCGAGGCCTTTTCTACTTCTATGGCTACACCTTC
TRBV15	TRBJ2-7	.	.	CATSRVRDKNEQYF	TGTGCCACCAGCAGAGTCAGGGATAAAAACGAGCAGTACTTC
TRBV5-4	TRBJ2-2	TRBD2	.	CASSLVSSGGTGELFF	TGTGCCAGCAGCTTGGTTTCTAGCGGGGGGACCGGGGAGCTGTTTTTT
TRBV4-3	TRBJ2-7	TRBD1	.	CASSQAARDRDEQYF	TGCGCCAGCAGCCAGGCCGCCCGGGACAGGGACGAGCAGTACTTC
TRBV7-2	TRBJ2-1	TRBD2	.	CASSFASGSYNEQFF	TGTGCCAGCAGCTTCGCTAGCGGCTCCTACAATGAGCAGTTCTTC
TRBV28	TRBJ2-6	.	.	CASSLWSLSLSSGANVLTF	TGTGCCAGCAGTTTATGGTCGCTATCTCTGAGCTCTGGGGCCAACGTCCTGACTTTC
TRBV5-6	TRBJ1-2	.	.	CASSLGGDYGYTF	TGTGCCAGCAGTCTAGGGGGGGACTATGGCTACACCTTC
TRBV4-1	TRBJ1-1	.	.	CASSQQGWDTEAFF	TGCGCCAGCAGCCAACAGGGGTGGGACACTGAAGCTTTCTTT
TRBV5-1	TRBJ2-1	TRBD2	.	CASSFRSSGGDEQFF	TGCGCCAGCAGCTTTCGGTCTAGCGGGGGGGATGAGCAGTTCTTC
TRBV2	TRBJ1-5	TRBD1	.	CASSGDRAQHF	TGTGCCAGCAGTGGCGACAGGGCCCAGCATTTT
TRBV4-3	TRBJ1-6	TRBD1	.	CASSQVGSSGGYNSPLHF	TGCGCCAGCAGCCAAGTTGGTTCGTCAGGGGGGTATAATTCACCCCTCCACTTT
TRBV7-9	TRBJ2-7	.	.	CASSLDTGVKYEQYF	TGTGCCAGCAGCTTAGATACAGGAGTTAAGTACGAGCAGTACTTC
TRBV10-3	TRBJ2-5	TRBD1	.	CAMSGGETQYF	TGTGCCATGTCAGGGGGAGAGACCCAGTACTTC
TRBV4-3	TRBJ1-4	.	.	CASSPYVGVLEKLFF	TGCGCCAGCAGCCCCTACGTCGGGGTTTTGGAAAAACTGTTTTTT
TRBV7-3	TRBJ2-2	.	.	CASSLQGATGELFF	TGTGCCAGCAGCCTACAGGGTGCCACCGGGGAGCTGTTTTTT
TRBV25-1	TRBJ1-4	.	.	CASSESTFNEKLFF	TGTGCCAGCAGTGAATCAACTTTTAATGAAAAACTGTTTTTT
TRBV9	TRBJ1-1	.	once	CASSVGVSLGQVTEAFF	TGTGCCAGCAGCGTAGGGGTCTCTTTGGGGCAAGTCACTGAAGCTTTCTTT
TRBV6-2/TRBV6-3	TRBJ2-2	.	.	CASSRHTRNTGELFF	TGTGCCAGCAGCCGCCATACTAGAAACACCGGGGAGCTGTTTTTT
TRBV19	TRBJ1-1	TRBD1	few	CASSILLGDSVNTEAFF	TGTGCCAGTAGTATCCTCCTTGGGGACAGCGTGAACACTGAAGCTTTCTTT
TRBV11-3	TRBJ2-1	.	.	CASSLESGDNEQFF	TGTGCCAGCAGCTTAGAGTCGGGGGACAATGAGCAGTTCTTC